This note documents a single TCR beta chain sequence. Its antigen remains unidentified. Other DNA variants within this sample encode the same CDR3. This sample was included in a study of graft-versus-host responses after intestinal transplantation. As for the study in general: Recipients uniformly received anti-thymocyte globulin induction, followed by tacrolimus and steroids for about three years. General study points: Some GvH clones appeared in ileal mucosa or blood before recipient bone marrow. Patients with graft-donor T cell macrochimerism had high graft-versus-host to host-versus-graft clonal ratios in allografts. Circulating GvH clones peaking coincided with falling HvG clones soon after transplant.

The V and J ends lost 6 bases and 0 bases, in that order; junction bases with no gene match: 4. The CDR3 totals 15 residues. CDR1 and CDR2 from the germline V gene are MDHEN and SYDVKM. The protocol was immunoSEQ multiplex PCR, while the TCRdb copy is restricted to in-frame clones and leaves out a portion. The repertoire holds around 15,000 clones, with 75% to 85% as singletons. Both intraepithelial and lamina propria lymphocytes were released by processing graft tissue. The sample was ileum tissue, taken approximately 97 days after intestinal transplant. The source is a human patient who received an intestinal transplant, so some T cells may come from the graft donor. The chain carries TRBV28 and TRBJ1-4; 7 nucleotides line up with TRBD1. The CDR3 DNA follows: TGTGCCAGCAGGGGGCAGGGGGCAACTAATGAAAAACTGTTTTTT. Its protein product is CASRGQGATNEKLFF.